The 19 T cell receptor beta chains listed next were all sequenced from one sample in a study of blood T cell repertoires in COVID-19. Here immunoSEQ multiplex PCR was the method, and the copy in TCRdb shows in-frame clones only, minus some. This table has some 180,000 clones, approximately 87% appearing once. Sequencing was performed on peripheral blood. The source of these receptors is a man aged 65 to 79 with active or convalescent COVID-19.

The V and J genes are TRBV24-1 and TRBJ2-1, with 12 bases that match TRBD2. Germline CDR1 is KGHDR and CDR2 is SFDVKD. The V and J ends lost 4 bases and 3 bases, in that order; junction bases with no gene match: 3. The CDR3 runs to 16 residues. Here the CDR3 DNA reads TGTGCCACCAGTGACGCTAGCGGGGGGGTCTACAATGAGCAGTTCTTC. Protein product: CATSDASGGVYNEQFF.

This chain uses TRBV7-2 with TRBJ2-7; 9 nucleotides match TRBD2. V was clipped by 2 bases and J by 2 bases; unmatched bases: 4. The germline CDR1 and CDR2 sequences are SGHTA and FQGNSA. This CDR3 comprises 15 residues. This CDR3 is CASSLRLAGPYEQYF. Written as DNA, the CDR3 is TGTGCCAGCAGCTTAAGGCTAGCGGGGCCCTACGAGCAGTACTTC.

V gene TRBV6-1 combines with J gene TRBJ1-5; TRBD1 aligns across 8 bases. Germline values: CDR1 MNHNS, CDR2 SASEGT. CDR3 length equals 14 residues. Trimming at V came to 1 base and at J to 7 bases, leaving 3 bases not matched to a gene. CDR3 in DNA: TGTGCCAGCAGTGAAGGGACAGGGTTCCAGCCCCAGCATTTT. Its protein product is CASSEGTGFQPQHF.

The chain uses TRBV18 and TRBJ2-5; the D gene is possibly TRBD2 (6 bases). Germline assignment: CDR1 KGHSH and CDR2 LQKENI. V dropped 3 bases and J dropped 1 base, with 12 bases sitting between them. The CDR3 loop spans 15 amino acids. CDR3 loop: CASSPSLGSQETQYF. The CDR3 DNA follows: TGTGCCAGCTCACCTAGTCTCGGGAGCCAAGAGACCCAGTACTTC.

CDR3 sequence reads: CASSYSYISTEMNTEAFF. CDR3 DNA: TGTGCCAGCAGTTACTCTTATATATCGACAGAGATGAACACTGAAGCTTTCTTT. This chain uses TRBV6-2 or TRBV6-3 with TRBJ1-1; TRBD1 might be the D (5 bases). Trimming left V 0 bases short and J 0 bases short, with 17 bases between. Germline V CDR1 and CDR2: MNHEY, SVGEGT. This CDR3 is built from 18 residues.

The V gene is TRBV6-5, the J gene TRBJ2-7; TRBD1 matches at 11 bases. V lost 4 bases, J lost 2 bases, and 4 bases stayed unmatched. CDR3 size: 15 residues. Germline V gives CDR1 MNHEY, CDR2 SVGAGI. The CDR3 sequence is CASSSPGQGAYEQYF. DNA of the CDR3: TGTGCCAGCAGTTCACCGGGACAGGGGGCCTACGAGCAGTACTTC.

The CDR3 region has the DNA TGTGCCAGCAGCCCTACCCCGAACACTGAAGCTTTCTTT. Translating it yields CASSPTPNTEAFF. V gene TRBV7-9 combines with J gene TRBJ1-1; D is undetermined. This CDR3 is built from 13 residues. V dropped 5 bases and J dropped 1 base, with 8 bases sitting between them. The germline gives CDR1 SEHNR, CDR2 FQNEAQ (reference sequence).

The J gene is TRBJ2-2, the V gene TRBV11-2, with 7 bases lining up with TRBD1. V lost 5 bases and J lost 3; bases outside the gene matches: 6. CDR1 is SGHAT, CDR2 FQNNGV, per germline. This CDR3 comprises 15 residues. CDR3 nucleotide sequence: TGTGCCAGCAGCCTCGGACAGGTTGACACCGGGGAGCTGTTTTTT. Translation gives CASSLGQVDTGELFF.

V gene TRBV6-5 combines with J gene TRBJ1-5; D is unclear. This CDR3 is 14 amino acids long. The germline V gene has CDR1 MNHEY and CDR2 SVGAGI. V shed 0 bases and J shed 7 bases, with 10 bases lying between them. For the CDR3, the DNA is TGTGCCAGCAGTTACTCCCCTAGGAACCAGCCCCAGCATTTT. Protein sequence: CASSYSPRNQPQHF.

This sequence joins TRBV29-1 and TRBJ1-1; D is unresolved. Germline values: CDR1 SQVTM, CDR2 ANQGSEA. Trimming pared 6 bases from V and 5 bases from J, leaving 13 bases between. This CDR3 is built from 12 residues. The DNA of the CDR3 is TGCAGCGTGACACGTTTCGGTACTGAAGCTTTCTTT. Its translation is CSVTRFGTEAFF. Complete variable domain (other parts from reference TRBV29-1 and TRBJ1-1): SAVISQKPSRDICQRGTSLTIQCQVDSQVTMMFWYRQQPGQSLTLIATANQGSEATYESGFVIDKFPISRPNLTFSTLTVSNMSPEDSSIYLCSVTRFGTEAFFGQGTRLTVV.

This clone was recorded once. This chain joins TRBV5-1 and TRBJ2-3; possible D gene TRBD1, 6 bases. This CDR3 has 13 amino acids. With 5 bases removed from V and 8 bases from J, the gap between germline ends came to 15 bases. Germline values: CDR1 SGHRS, CDR2 YFSETQ. CDR3 protein: CASSPDSSSTQYF. The CDR3 region has the DNA TGCGCCAGCAGTCCGGACAGTTCGTCTACGCAGTATTTT.

The gene calls are TRBV11-3 and TRBJ2-2; TRBD2 matches at 10 bases. The germline V gene encodes CDR1 SGHNT and CDR2 YENEEA. This CDR3 has 16 amino acids. With V trimmed by 4 bases and J by 0 bases, 2 bases remained unmatched. Here the CDR3 reads CASSSTSGPNTGELFF. CDR3 coding DNA: TGTGCCAGCAGCTCGACTAGCGGGCCGAACACCGGGGAGCTGTTTTTT.

This clone has a handful of counts. The chain links TRBV7-2 to TRBJ1-5; D remains ambiguous. The germline gives CDR1 SGHTA, CDR2 FQGNSA. This CDR3 region has 15 residues. Trimming pared 5 bases from V and 7 bases from J, leaving 18 bases between. The CDR3 sequence: CASSLTRGSAQPQHF. The CDR3 DNA reads TGTGCCAGCAGCCTAACCCGCGGCTCGGCCCAGCCCCAGCATTTT.

The genes are TRBV2 and TRBJ2-3; 8 bases align to TRBD1. V shed 9 bases, J shed 3 bases, and the junction held 8 bases outside the gene matches. The CDR3 contains 14 residues. The germline gives CDR1 SNHLY, CDR2 FYNNEI. CDR3 residues: CARETGVGTDTQYF. CDR3 DNA: TGTGCCAGGGAGACAGGGGTAGGAACAGATACGCAGTATTTT.

The chain employs TRBV7-8 and TRBJ2-6, with 8 bases identical to TRBD1. With 5 bases clipped from V and 11 bases from J, the junction kept 14 bases outside the gene matches. This CDR3 spans 16 amino acids. Germline V lookup: CDR1 SGHVS, CDR2 FQNEAQ. The CDR3 sequence: CASSPSPSTGDHVLTF. Written as DNA, the CDR3 is TGTGCCAGCAGCCCTTCCCCTTCGACAGGGGATCACGTCCTGACTTTC.

The rearrangement uses TRBV12-3 or TRBV12-4 and TRBJ2-2, with D maybe TRBD2 (5 bases). This CDR3 has 13 amino acids. With 9 bases removed from V and 2 bases from J, the gap between germline ends came to 10 bases. CDR3 sequence (DNA): TGTGCCAGTTCGACTACAAACACCGGGGAGCTGTTTTTT. Translating it yields CASSTTNTGELFF.

The V and J genes are TRBV29-1 and TRBJ1-1; D uncertain. Germline CDR1 and CDR2: SQVTM and ANQGSEA. The V end lost 7 bases, the J end lost 5 bases, and 14 bases lay between the germline ends. The CDR3 is 12 amino acids. CDR3 amino acids: CSAGSRGTEAFF. As DNA, the CDR3 is TGCAGCGCTGGATCCCGAGGAACTGAAGCTTTCTTT.

V and J are TRBV11-2 and TRBJ1-1; tentative D call: TRBD1 (6 bases). CDR1 and CDR2 (germline): SGHAT, FQNNGV. V shed 5 bases and J shed 5 bases, with 15 bases lying between them. CDR3 length equals 14 residues. The CDR3 DNA reads as TGTGCCAGCAGCCAGTATGCAGGGGAGACTGAAGCTTTCTTT. This sequence encodes CASSQYAGETEAFF.

Worth noting for this clone: The same CDR3 can be traced to other DNA sequences in this sample. This rearrangement joins TRBV5-1 to TRBJ2-7; D is ambiguous. This CDR3 region has 12 residues. Looked up from germline, CDR1 is SGHRS and CDR2 is YFSETQ. Trimming cost V 0 bases and J 4 bases, with 5 bases left between them. CDR3 protein: CASSLGAYEQYF. CDR3 sequence (DNA): TGCGCCAGCAGCTTGGGGGCGTACGAGCAGTACTTC.